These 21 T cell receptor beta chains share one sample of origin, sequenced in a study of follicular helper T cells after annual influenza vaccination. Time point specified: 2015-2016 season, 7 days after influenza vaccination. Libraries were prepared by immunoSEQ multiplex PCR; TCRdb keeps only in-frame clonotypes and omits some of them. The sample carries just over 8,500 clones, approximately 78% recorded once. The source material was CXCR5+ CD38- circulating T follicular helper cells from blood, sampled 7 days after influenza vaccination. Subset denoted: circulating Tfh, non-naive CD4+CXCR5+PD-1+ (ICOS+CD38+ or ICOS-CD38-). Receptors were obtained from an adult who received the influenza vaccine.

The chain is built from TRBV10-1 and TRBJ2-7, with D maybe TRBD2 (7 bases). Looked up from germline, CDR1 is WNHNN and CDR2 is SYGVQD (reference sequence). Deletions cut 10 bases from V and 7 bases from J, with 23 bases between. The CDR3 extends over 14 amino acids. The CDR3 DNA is TGCGCCATCCCGGGGGGCCAGCGGGGAGATGAGCAGTACTTC. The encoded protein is CAIPGGQRGDEQYF.

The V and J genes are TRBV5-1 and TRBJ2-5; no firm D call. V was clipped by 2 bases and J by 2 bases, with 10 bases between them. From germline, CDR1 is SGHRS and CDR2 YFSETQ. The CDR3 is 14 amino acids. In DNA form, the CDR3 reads TGCGCCAGCAGCTTCCAGTCCGAACAAGAGACCCAGTACTTC. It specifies CASSFQSEQETQYF.

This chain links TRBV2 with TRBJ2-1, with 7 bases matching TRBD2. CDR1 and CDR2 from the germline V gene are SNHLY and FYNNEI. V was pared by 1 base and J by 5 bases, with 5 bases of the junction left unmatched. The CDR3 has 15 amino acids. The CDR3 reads CASSEGLAVDNEQFF. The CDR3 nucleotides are TGTGCCAGCAGTGAAGGCCTAGCGGTGGACAATGAGCAGTTCTTC. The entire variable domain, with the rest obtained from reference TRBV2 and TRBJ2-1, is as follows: EPEVTQTPSHQVTQMGQEVILRCVPISNHLYFYWYRQILGQKVEFLVSFYNNEISEKSEIFDDQFSVERPDGSNFTLKIRSTKLEDSAMYFCASSEGLAVDNEQFFGPGTRLTVL.

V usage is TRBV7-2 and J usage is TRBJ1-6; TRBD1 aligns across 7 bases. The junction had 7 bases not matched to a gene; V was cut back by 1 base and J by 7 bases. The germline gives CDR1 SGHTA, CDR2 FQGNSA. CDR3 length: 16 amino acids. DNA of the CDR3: TGTGCCAGCAGCTTAGTAAAGGGACAGCAGAATTCACCCCTCCACTTT. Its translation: CASSLVKGQQNSPLHF.

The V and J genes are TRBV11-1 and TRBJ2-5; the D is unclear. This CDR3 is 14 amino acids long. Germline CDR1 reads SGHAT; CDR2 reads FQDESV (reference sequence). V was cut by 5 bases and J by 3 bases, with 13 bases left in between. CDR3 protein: CASSPYGSKETQYF. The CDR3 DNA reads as TGTGCCAGCAGCCCATACGGCAGCAAAGAGACCCAGTACTTC.

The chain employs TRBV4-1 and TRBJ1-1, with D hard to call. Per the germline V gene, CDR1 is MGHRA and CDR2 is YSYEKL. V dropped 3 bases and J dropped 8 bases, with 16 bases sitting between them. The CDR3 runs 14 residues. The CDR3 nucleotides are TGCGCCAGCAGCCACGGAGAGGGAGTGGGAGAAGCTTTCTTT. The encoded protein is CASSHGEGVGEAFF.

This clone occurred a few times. DNA of the CDR3: TGTGCCAGTAGTTCTCGGACAGGGACCGAGCAGTACTTC. Amino acid sequence: CASSSRTGTEQYF. This chain uses TRBV19 with TRBJ2-7, with 8 bases matching TRBD1. The CDR3 has 13 residues. V lost 5 bases, J lost 6 bases, and 6 bases stayed unmatched. The germline V gene encodes CDR1 LNHDA and CDR2 SQIVND (reference sequence).

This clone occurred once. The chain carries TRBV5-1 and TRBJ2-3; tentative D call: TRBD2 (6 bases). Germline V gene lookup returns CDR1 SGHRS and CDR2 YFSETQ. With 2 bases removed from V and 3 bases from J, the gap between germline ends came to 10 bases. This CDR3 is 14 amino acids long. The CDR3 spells CASSFGGATDTQYF. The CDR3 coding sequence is TGCGCCAGCAGCTTCGGGGGTGCGACAGATACGCAGTATTTT.

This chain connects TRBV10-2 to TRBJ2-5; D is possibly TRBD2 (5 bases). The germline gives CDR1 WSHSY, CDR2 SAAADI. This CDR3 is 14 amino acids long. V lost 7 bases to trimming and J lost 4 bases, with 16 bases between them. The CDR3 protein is CASTSGNQRETQYF. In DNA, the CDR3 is TGCGCCAGCACGTCGGGAAATCAGAGAGAGACCCAGTACTTC.

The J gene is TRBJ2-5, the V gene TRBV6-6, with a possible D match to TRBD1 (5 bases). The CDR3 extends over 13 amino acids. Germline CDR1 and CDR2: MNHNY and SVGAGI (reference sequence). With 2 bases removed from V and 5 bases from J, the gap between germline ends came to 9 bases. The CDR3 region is CASSYQGGETQYF. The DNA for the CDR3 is TGTGCCAGCAGTTACCAGGGTGGGGAGACCCAGTACTTC.

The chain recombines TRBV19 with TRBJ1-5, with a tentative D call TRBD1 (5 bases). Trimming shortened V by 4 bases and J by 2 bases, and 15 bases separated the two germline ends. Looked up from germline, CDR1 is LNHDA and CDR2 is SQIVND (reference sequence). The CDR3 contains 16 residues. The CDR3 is CASSTGGGTGNQPQHF. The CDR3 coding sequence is TGTGCCAGTAGTACGGGAGGAGGGACGGGCAATCAGCCCCAGCATTTT.

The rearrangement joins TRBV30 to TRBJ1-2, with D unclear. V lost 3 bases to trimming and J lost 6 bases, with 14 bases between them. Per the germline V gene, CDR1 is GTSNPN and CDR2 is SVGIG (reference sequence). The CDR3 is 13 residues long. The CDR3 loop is CAWSPTSLNGYTF. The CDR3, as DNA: TGTGCCTGGAGCCCCACTAGCTTGAATGGCTACACCTTC.

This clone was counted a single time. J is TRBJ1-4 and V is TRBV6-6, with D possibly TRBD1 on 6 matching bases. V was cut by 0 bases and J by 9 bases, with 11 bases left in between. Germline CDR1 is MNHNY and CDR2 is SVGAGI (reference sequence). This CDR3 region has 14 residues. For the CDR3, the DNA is TGTGCCAGCAGTTACTCAGCCGGGACACAAAAACTGTTTTTT. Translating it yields CASSYSAGTQKLFF.

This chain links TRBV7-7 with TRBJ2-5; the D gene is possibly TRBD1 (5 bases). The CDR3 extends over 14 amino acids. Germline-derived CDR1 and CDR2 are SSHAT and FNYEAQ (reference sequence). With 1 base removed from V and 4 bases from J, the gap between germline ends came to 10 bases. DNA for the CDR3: TGTGCCAGCAGCTTAGGGACAAGGGTAGAGACCCAGTACTTC. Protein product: CASSLGTRVETQYF.

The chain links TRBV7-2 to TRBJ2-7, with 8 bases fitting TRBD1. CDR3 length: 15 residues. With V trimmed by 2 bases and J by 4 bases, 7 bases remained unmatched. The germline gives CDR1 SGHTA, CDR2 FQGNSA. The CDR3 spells CASSLWGQEGYEQYF. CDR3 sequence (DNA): TGTGCCAGCAGCTTATGGGGACAGGAGGGTTACGAGCAGTACTTC.

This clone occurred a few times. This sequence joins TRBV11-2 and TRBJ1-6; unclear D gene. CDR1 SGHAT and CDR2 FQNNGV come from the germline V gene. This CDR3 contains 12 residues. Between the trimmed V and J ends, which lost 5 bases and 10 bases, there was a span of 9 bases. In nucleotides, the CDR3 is TGTGCCAGCAGCCGAAGGGAATCACCCCTCCACTTT. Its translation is CASSRRESPLHF.

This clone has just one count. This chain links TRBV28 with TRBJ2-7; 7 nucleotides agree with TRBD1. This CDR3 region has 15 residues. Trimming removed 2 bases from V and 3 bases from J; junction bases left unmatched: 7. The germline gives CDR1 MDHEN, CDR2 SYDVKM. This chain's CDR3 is CASSLAGTANYEQYF. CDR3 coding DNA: TGTGCCAGCAGTTTAGCCGGGACAGCCAACTACGAGCAGTACTTC.

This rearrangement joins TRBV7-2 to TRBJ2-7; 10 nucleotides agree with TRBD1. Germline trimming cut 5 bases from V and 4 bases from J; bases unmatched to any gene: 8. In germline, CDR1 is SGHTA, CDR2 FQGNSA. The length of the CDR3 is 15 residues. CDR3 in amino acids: CASSPRQGAVYEQYF. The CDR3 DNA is TGTGCCAGCAGCCCCCGACAGGGGGCGGTTTACGAGCAGTACTTC.

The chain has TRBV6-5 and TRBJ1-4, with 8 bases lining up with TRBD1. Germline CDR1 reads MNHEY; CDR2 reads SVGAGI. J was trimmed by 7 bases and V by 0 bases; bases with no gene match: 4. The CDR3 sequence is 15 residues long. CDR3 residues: CASSYSNRGSEKLFF. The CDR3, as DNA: TGTGCCAGCAGTTACTCGAACAGGGGGAGTGAAAAACTGTTTTTT.

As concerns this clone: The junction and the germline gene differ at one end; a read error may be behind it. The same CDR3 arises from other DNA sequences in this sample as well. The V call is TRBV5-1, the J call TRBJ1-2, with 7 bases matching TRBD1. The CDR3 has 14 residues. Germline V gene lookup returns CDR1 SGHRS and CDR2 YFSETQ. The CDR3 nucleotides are TGCGCCAGCAGCCGAGGGGGCGGCGACTATGGCTATACCTTC. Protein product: CASSRGGGDYGYTF.

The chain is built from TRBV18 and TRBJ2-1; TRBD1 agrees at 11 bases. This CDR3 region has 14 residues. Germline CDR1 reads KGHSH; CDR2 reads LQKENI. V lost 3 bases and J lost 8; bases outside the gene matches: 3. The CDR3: CASSPGQGDYEQFF. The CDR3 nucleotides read TGTGCCAGCTCACCGGGACAGGGGGATTATGAGCAGTTCTTC. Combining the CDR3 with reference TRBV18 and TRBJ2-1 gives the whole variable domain NAGVMQNPRHLVRRRGQEARLRCSPMKGHSHVYWYRQLPEEGLKFMVYLQKENIIDESGMPKERFSAEFPKEGPSILRIQQVVRGDSAAYFCASSPGQGDYEQFFGPGTRLTVL.